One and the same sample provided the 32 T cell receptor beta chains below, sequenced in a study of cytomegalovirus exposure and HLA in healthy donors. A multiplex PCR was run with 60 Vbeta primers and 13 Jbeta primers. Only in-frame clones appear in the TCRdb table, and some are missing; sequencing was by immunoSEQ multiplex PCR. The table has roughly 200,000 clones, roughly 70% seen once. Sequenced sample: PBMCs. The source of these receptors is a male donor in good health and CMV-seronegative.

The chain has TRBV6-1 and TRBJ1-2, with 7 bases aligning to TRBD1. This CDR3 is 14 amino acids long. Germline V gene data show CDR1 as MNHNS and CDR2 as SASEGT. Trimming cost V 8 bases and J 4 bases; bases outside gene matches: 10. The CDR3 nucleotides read TGTGCCAGCGTAGGGATAGGGGGCGTCTATGGCTACACCTTC. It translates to CASVGIGGVYGYTF.

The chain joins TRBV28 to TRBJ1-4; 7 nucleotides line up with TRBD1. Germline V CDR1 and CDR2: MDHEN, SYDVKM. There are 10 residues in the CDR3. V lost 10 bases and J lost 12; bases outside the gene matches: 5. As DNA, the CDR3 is TGTGCCACCGAGGACAGGCAACTGTTTTTT. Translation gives CATEDRQLFF.

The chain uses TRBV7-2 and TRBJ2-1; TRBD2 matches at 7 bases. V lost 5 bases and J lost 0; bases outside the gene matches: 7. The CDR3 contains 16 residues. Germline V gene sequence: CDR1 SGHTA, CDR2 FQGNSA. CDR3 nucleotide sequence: TGTGCCAGCAGCCTCAGTGGGGGGGGCTCCTACAATGAGCAGTTCTTC. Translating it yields CASSLSGGGSYNEQFF.

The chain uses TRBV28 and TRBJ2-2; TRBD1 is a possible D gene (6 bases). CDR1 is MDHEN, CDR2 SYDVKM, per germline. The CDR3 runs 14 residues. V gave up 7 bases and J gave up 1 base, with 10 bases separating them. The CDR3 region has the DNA TGTGCCAGCACCGGGACACTGAACACCGGGGAGCTGTTTTTT. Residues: CASTGTLNTGELFF.

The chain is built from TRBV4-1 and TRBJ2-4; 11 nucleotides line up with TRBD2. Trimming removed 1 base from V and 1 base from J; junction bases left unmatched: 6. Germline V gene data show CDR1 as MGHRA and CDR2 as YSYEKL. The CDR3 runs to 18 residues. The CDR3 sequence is CASSQGRVAGGAKNIQYF. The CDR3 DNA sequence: TGCGCCAGCAGCCAAGGCAGGGTAGCGGGAGGGGCCAAAAACATTCAGTACTTC.

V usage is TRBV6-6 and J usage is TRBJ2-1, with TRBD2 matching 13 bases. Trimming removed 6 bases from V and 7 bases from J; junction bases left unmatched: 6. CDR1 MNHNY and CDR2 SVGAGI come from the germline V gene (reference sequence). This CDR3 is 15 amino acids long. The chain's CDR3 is CASRGGTSGANEQFF. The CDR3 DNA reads TGTGCCAGCAGGGGGGGGACTAGCGGGGCTAATGAGCAGTTCTTC.

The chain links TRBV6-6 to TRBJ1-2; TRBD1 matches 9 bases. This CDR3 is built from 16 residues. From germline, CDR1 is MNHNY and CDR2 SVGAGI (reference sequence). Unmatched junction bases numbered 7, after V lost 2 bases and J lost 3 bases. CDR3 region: CASSYPLTGGDYGYTF. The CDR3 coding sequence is TGTGCCAGCAGTTACCCTCTGACAGGGGGGGACTATGGCTACACCTTC.

The CDR3 region is CASSFQGSQPQHF. In nucleotides, the CDR3 is TGTGCCAGCAGTTTTCAGGGAAGTCAGCCCCAGCATTTT. The J gene is TRBJ1-5, the V gene TRBV28; D is possibly TRBD1 (5 bases). Trimming shortened V by 3 bases and J by 6 bases, and 9 bases separated the two germline ends. This CDR3 spans 13 amino acids. CDR1 is MDHEN, CDR2 SYDVKM, per germline.

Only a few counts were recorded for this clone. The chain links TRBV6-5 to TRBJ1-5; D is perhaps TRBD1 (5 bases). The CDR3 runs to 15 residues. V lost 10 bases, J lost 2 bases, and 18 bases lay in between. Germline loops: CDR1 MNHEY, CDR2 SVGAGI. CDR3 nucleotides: TGTGCCATCAAGGCATCGGACACTCGCAATCAGCCCCAGCATTTT. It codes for CAIKASDTRNQPQHF.

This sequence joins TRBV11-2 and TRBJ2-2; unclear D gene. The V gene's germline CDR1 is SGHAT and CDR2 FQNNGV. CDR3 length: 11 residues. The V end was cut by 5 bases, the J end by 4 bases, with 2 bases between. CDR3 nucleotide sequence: TGTGCCAGCAGCCTCACCGGGGAGCTGTTTTTT. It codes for CASSLTGELFF.

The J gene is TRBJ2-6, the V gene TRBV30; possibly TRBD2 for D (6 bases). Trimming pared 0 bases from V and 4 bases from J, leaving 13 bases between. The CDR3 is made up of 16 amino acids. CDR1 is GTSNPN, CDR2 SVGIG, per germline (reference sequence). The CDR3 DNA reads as TGTGCCTGGAGTGTAATCGGAGGGGTAGGGGCCAACGTCCTGACTTTC. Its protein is CAWSVIGGVGANVLTF.

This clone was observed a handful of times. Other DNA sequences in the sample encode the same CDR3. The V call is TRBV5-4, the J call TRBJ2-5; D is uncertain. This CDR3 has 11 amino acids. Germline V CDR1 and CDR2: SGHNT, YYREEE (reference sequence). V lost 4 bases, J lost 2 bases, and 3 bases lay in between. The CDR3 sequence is CASSLQETQYF. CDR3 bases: TGTGCCAGCAGCCTACAAGAGACCCAGTACTTC. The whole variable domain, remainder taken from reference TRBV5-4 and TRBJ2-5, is ETGVTQSPTHLIKTRGQQVTLRCSSQSGHNTVSWYQQALGQGPQFIFQYYREEENGRGNFPPRFSGLQFPNYSSELNVNALELDDSALYLCASSLQETQYFGPGTRLLVL.

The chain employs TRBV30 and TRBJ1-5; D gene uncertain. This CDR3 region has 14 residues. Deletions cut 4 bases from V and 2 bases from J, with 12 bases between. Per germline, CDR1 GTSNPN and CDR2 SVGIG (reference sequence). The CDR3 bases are TGTGCCTGGAAGCCTAGCGGGGGCAATCAGCCCCAGCATTTT. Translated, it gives CAWKPSGGNQPQHF.

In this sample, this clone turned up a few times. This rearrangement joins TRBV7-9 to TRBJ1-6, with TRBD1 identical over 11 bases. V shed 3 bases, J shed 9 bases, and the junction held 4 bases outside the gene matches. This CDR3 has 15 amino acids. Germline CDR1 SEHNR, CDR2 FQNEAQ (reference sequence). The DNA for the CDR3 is TGTGCCAGCAGCTTCACCGGGACAGGGGGTTCACCCCTCCACTTT. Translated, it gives CASSFTGTGGSPLHF.

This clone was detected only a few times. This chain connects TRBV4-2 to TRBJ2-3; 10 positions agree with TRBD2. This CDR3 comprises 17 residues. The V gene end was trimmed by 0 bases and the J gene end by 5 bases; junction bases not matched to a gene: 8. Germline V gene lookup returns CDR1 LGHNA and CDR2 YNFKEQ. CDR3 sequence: CASSQDPAGGPGDTQYF. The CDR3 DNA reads TGTGCCAGCAGCCAAGACCCAGCGGGGGGGCCTGGAGATACGCAGTATTTT.

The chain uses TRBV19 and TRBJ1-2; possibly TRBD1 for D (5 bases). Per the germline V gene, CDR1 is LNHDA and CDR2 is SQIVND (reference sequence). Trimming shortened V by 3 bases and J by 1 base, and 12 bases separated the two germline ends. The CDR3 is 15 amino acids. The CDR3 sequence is CASSIFGGGNYGYTF. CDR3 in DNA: TGTGCCAGTAGTATTTTCGGGGGGGGTAACTATGGCTACACCTTC.

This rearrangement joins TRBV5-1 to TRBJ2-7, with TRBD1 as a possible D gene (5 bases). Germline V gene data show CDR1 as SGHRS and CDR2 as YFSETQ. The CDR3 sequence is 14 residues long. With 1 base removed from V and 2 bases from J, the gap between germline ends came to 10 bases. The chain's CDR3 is CASSLSLGPYEQYF. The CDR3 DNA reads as TGCGCCAGCAGCTTGTCCCTGGGGCCCTACGAGCAGTACTTC.

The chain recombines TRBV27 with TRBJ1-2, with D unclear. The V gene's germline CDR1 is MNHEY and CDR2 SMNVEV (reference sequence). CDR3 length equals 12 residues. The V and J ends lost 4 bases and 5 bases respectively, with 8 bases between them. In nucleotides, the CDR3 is TGTGCCAGCAGTTCCAACGGTTATGGCTACACCTTC. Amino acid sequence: CASSSNGYGYTF.

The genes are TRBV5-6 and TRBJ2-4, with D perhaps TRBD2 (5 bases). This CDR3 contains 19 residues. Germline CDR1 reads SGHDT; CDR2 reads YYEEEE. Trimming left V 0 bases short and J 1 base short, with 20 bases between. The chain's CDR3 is CASSLGGLPLLWAKNIQYF. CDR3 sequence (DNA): TGTGCCAGCAGCTTGGGAGGGTTACCCCTCCTCTGGGCCAAAAACATTCAGTACTTC.

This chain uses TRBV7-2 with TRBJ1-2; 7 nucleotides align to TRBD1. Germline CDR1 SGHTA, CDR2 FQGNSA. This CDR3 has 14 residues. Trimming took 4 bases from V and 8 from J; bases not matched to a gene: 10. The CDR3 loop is CASSSSQGRRGYTF. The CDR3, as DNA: TGTGCCAGCAGCTCCTCACAGGGGAGACGCGGCTACACCTTC.

CDR3 residues: CASSQEGQGARGQPQHF. CDR3 nucleotide sequence: TGCGCCAGCAGCCAAGAGGGACAGGGGGCCCGGGGTCAGCCCCAGCATTTT. The chain couples TRBV4-1 to TRBJ1-5; 12 positions match TRBD1. V shed 0 bases, J shed 6 bases, and the junction held 6 bases outside the gene matches. CDR1 and CDR2 (germline): MGHRA, YSYEKL. CDR3 size: 17 residues.

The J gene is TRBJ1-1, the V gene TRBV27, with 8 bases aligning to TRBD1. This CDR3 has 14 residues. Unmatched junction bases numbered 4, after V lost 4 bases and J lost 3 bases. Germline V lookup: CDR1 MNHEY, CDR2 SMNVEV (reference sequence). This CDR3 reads CASSSRGLYTEAFF. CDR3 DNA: TGTGCCAGCAGTTCCAGGGGGCTCTACACTGAAGCTTTCTTT.

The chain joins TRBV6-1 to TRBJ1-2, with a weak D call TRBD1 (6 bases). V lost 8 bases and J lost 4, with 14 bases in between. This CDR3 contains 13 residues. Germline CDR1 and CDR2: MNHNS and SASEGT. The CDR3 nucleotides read TGTGCCAGCCGAGAAGGACAGTTCTATGGCTACACCTTC. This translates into CASREGQFYGYTF.

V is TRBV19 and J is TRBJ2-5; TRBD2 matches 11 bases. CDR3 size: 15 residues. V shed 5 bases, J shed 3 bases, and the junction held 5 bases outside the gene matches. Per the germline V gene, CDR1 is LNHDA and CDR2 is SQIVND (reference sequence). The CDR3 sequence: CASSSILAGEETQYF. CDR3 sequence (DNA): TGTGCCAGTAGTTCTATACTAGCGGGGGAAGAGACCCAGTACTTC.

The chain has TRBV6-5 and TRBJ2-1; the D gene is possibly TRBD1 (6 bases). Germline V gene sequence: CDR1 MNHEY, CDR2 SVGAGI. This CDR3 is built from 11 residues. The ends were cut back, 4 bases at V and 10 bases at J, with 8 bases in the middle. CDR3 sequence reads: CASSSQGEQFF. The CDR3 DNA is TGTGCCAGCAGTTCCCAGGGGGAGCAGTTCTTC.

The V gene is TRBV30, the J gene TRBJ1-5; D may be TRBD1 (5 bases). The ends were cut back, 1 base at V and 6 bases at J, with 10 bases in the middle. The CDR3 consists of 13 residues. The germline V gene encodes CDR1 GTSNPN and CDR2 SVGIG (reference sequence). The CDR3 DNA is TGTGCCTGGAGTGGGCAGGGCCCTCAGCCCCAGCATTTT. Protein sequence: CAWSGQGPQPQHF.

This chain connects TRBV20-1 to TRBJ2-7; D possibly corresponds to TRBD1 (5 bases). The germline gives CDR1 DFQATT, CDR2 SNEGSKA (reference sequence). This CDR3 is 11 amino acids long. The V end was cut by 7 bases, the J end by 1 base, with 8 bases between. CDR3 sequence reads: CSGGPSYEQYF. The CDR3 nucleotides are TGCAGTGGGGGCCCTTCCTACGAGCAGTACTTC.

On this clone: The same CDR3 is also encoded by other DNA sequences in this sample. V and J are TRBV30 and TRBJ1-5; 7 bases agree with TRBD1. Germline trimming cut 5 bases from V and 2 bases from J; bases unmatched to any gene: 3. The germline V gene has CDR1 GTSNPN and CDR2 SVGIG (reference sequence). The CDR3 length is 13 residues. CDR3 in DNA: TGTGCCTGGGCTGGACAGGGCAATCAGCCCCAGCATTTT. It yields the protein CAWAGQGNQPQHF.

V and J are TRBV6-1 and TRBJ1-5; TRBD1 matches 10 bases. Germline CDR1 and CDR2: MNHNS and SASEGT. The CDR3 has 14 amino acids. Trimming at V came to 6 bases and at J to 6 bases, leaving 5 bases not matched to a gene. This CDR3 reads CASRGQGVGQPQHF. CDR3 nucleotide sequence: TGTGCCAGCAGAGGACAGGGGGTCGGTCAGCCCCAGCATTTT.

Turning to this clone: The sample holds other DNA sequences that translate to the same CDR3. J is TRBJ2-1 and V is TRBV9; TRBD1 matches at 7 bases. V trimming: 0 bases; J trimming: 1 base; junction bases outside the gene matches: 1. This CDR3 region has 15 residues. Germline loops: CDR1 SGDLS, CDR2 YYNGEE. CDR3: CASSVDRGSYNEQFF. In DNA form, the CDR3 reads TGTGCCAGCAGCGTAGACAGGGGATCCTACAATGAGCAGTTCTTC.

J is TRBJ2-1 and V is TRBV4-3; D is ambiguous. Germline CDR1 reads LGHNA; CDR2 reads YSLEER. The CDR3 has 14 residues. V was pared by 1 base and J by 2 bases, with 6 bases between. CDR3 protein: CASSQGTTYNEQFF. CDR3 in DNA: TGCGCCAGCAGCCAAGGAACTACCTACAATGAGCAGTTCTTC.

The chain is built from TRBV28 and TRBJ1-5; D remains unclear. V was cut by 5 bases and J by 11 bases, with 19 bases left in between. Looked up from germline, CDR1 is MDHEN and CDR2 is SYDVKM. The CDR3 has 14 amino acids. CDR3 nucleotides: TGTGCCAGCAGTATCGCGACGGGGATCATGGCCCAGCATTTT. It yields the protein CASSIATGIMAQHF.